The following is a T cell receptor (beta chain) sequence with its context. These data are taken from a study of blood T cell repertoires in COVID-19. About the study: Samples came from the United States, Italy and Spain, spanning acute and convalescent COVID-19. T cells, B-cell-depleted T cells, or PBMCs supplied cDNA or gDNA.

Germline V gives CDR1 MNHNY, CDR2 SVGAGI (reference sequence). Trimming at V came to 5 bases and at J to 0 bases, leaving 3 bases not matched to a gene. The CDR3 is made up of 14 amino acids. The protocol was immunoSEQ multiplex PCR, while the TCRdb copy is restricted to in-frame clones and leaves out a portion. This table holds fewer than 250,000 clones, 70% to 90% found once. The chain uses TRBV6-6 and TRBJ1-2; 7 bases fit TRBD1. Sequencing used peripheral blood. The TCR sequence derives from a man in his forties with acute or convalescent COVID-19. CDR3 DNA sequence: TGTGCCAGCAGTAAGGGGGCAGCTAACTATGGCTACACCTTC. Translation: CASSKGAANYGYTF.